Below, 12 T cell receptor beta chains from the same sample are listed, as sequenced in a study of graft-versus-host responses after intestinal transplantation. No cognate antigen is known for these TCRs. Assay used: immunoSEQ multiplex PCR; TCRdb lists only in-frame clones, some missing. The sample holds roughly 100,000 clones; 91% are singletons and the top ten take approximately 0.18%. The starting material was unstimulated CD4+ T cells sorted from spleen or lymph node cells, obtained before transplant. These receptors all stem from a human donor who was the organ donor for an intestinal transplant.

This clone has more than one count but fewer than ten. The chain has TRBV12-5 and TRBJ1-5, with 8 bases aligning to TRBD1. V gave up 5 bases and J gave up 6 bases; unmatched junction bases: 6. The germline CDR1 and CDR2 sequences are LGHNT and FRNRAP. The CDR3 is made up of 14 amino acids. The CDR3 DNA reads TGTGCTAGTGGTCCGACAGGGGTATTTCAGCCCCAGCATTTT. Its translation is CASGPTGVFQPQHF.

This chain uses TRBV6-1 with TRBJ2-1, with 9 bases matching TRBD2. Germline lookup yields CDR1 MNHNS and CDR2 SASEGT. The CDR3 runs 14 residues. Trimming took 8 bases from V and 8 from J; bases not matched to a gene: 10. The CDR3 spells CASDSAGGHYEQFF. The CDR3 bases are TGTGCCAGCGATTCGGCGGGGGGGCATTATGAGCAGTTCTTC.

The rearrangement uses TRBV15 and TRBJ1-3; 10 bases fit TRBD1. CDR1 is LNHNV, CDR2 YYDKDF, per germline (reference sequence). V was clipped by 5 bases and J by 3 bases; unmatched bases: 4. This CDR3 comprises 15 residues. The CDR3 nucleotides are TGTGCCACCAGCTACGACAGGGGGCTTGGAAACACCATATATTTT. Its translation is CATSYDRGLGNTIYF.

J is TRBJ1-5 and V is TRBV4-3, with D hard to call. Trimming left V 0 bases short and J 5 bases short, with 11 bases between. The CDR3 has 15 amino acids. CDR1 LGHNA and CDR2 YSLEER come from the germline V gene. This CDR3 is CASSQERGTYQPQHF. The CDR3 DNA reads TGCGCCAGCAGCCAAGAAAGAGGCACATATCAGCCCCAGCATTTT.

The chain combines TRBV4-2 with TRBJ1-2; 7 bases are shared with TRBD1. With V trimmed by 4 bases and J by 8 bases, 13 bases remained unmatched. CDR3 length: 15 amino acids. The V gene's germline CDR1 is LGHNA and CDR2 YNFKEQ. The CDR3 sequence: CASSPQGGDALGYTF. The CDR3 bases are TGTGCCAGCAGCCCCCAGGGGGGCGACGCTCTGGGCTACACCTTC.

V gene TRBV28 combines with J gene TRBJ1-4; D perhaps matches TRBD1 (6 bases). The V gene's germline CDR1 is MDHEN and CDR2 SYDVKM. This CDR3 contains 13 residues. With 4 bases removed from V and 10 bases from J, the gap between germline ends came to 13 bases. The CDR3 loop reads CASSSQGLVKLFF. CDR3 coding DNA: TGTGCCAGCAGTTCACAGGGCTTGGTAAAACTGTTTTTT.

This clone turned up a few times. Here the CDR3 DNA reads TGTGCCAGCAGCTTAGGGACTAGCGGAGAGACCCAGTACTTC. Translation: CASSLGTSGETQYF. The gene calls are TRBV7-2 and TRBJ2-5, with 10 bases that match TRBD2. V dropped 1 base and J dropped 4; count of bases not matched to a gene: 0. Looked up from germline, CDR1 is SGHTA and CDR2 is FQGNSA. The CDR3 loop spans 14 amino acids. Filled out from reference TRBV7-2 and TRBJ2-5, the complete variable domain reads GAGVSQSPSNKVTEKGKDVELRCDPISGHTALYWYRQSLGQGLEFLIYFQGNSAPDKSGLPSDRFSAERTGGSVSTLTIQRTQQEDSAVYLCASSLGTSGETQYFGPGTRLLVL.

This chain links TRBV30 with TRBJ1-2; tentatively, D is TRBD1 (5 bases). Germline V lookup: CDR1 GTSNPN, CDR2 SVGIG (reference sequence). The CDR3 runs to 14 residues. Deletions cut 0 bases from V and 5 bases from J, with 13 bases between. The chain's CDR3 is CAWSVGVKSYGYTF. The CDR3 DNA reads as TGTGCCTGGAGTGTAGGGGTCAAGTCATATGGCTACACCTTC.

This chain connects TRBV27 to TRBJ2-7, with D possibly TRBD1 on 7 matching bases. Trimming removed 1 base from V and 5 bases from J, with 12 bases in between. Germline V gives CDR1 MNHEY, CDR2 SMNVEV (reference sequence). The length of the CDR3 is 14 residues. CDR3 loop: CASSLYQGGDEQYF. The CDR3 DNA is TGTGCCAGCAGTTTATACCAGGGGGGAGACGAGCAGTACTTC.

V usage is TRBV2 and J usage is TRBJ1-2, with D perhaps TRBD1 (5 bases). Per the germline V gene, CDR1 is SNHLY and CDR2 is FYNNEI. V lost 6 bases, J lost 3 bases, and 11 bases lay in between. The CDR3 runs 13 residues. CDR3 DNA: TGTGCCAGCAGAGGAGGGGTGGACTATGGCTACACCTTC. This codes for CASRGGVDYGYTF.

This clone was seen a handful of times. V gene TRBV21-1 combines with J gene TRBJ2-7; TRBD2, the D gene given by the table, was not confirmed from the DNA. TRBV21-1 represents a pseudogene. This CDR3 contains 18 residues. CDR3 sequence (DNA): TGTGCCAGCAGCGCCCAGGGGCGACTAGCCGTAAGCTCCTACGAGCAGTACTTC. The encoded protein is CASSAQGRLAVSSYEQYF.

The chain has TRBV19 and TRBJ2-7; TRBD2 aligns across 8 bases. The junction had 7 bases not matched to a gene; V was cut back by 3 bases and J by 6 bases. In germline, CDR1 is LNHDA, CDR2 SQIVND (reference sequence). CDR3 size: 14 residues. The CDR3 here is CASSMRGLGSEQYF. The CDR3, as DNA: TGTGCCAGTAGTATGAGGGGACTAGGATCCGAGCAGTACTTC.